These 12 T cell receptor beta chains came from one sample sequenced in a study of blood T cells in healthy people across ages. Combining a sample-barcoded 5' primer with a J-beta primer mix, a second PCR ran for roughly 7 to 12 cycles. TCRdb redid the calling of the 5' RACE reads with MiXCR, one entry per CDR3 protein. The repertoire consists of 800,000 to 950,000 distinct CDR3 sequences, with about 29% occurring once and the leading ten covering roughly 10%. This sample also appeared in a second study, on T cells of mothers and their children.

Sequencing used blood. The receptors were sampled from a woman in her thirties or forties in good health.

This clonotype was seen many times. This chain connects TRBV5-1 to TRBJ2-5; no definite D call. The germline CDR1 and CDR2 sequences are SGHRS and YFSETQ. The length of the CDR3 is 13 residues. The germline V and J ends were trimmed by 1 base and 5 bases, with 9 bases remaining between them. CDR3: CASSLPEKETQYF. CDR3 DNA sequence: TGCGCCAGCAGCTTGCCCGAAAAGGAGACCCAGTACTTC. Complete variable domain (other parts from reference TRBV5-1 and TRBJ2-5): KAGVTQTPRYLIKTRGQQVTLSCSPISGHRSVSWYQQTPGQGLQFLFEYFSETQRNKGNFPGRFSGRQFSNSRSEMNVSTLELGDSALYLCASSLPEKETQYFGPGTRLLVL.

V gene TRBV6-6 combines with J gene TRBJ1-1, with D unresolved. From germline, CDR1 is MNHNY and CDR2 SVGAGI (reference sequence). Trimming cost V 6 bases and J 0 bases, with 11 bases left between them. The CDR3 sequence is 14 residues long. This CDR3 reads CASRRRSLNTEAFF. The CDR3 DNA follows: TGTGCCAGCAGAAGAAGGAGCCTGAACACTGAAGCTTTCTTT.

The CDR3, as DNA: TGTGCCAGCAGCTTCGGGGTTAATCCACGCGGCTACACCTTC. This sequence encodes CASSFGVNPRGYTF. The chain combines TRBV5-6 with TRBJ1-2, with D unresolved. Germline-derived CDR1 and CDR2 are SGHDT and YYEEEE. The CDR3 is 14 amino acids. V was shortened by 2 bases and J by 8 bases, with 16 bases between the two germline ends.

This clonotype was counted between two and nine times. The chain combines TRBV7-9 with TRBJ1-5, with 8 bases identical to TRBD1. The ends lost 1 base at V and 3 bases at J; junction bases unmatched: 2. Germline CDR1 is SEHNR and CDR2 is FQNEAQ (reference sequence). The CDR3 covers 15 residues. The CDR3 coding sequence is TGTGCCAGCAGCTTAGGGGACAGGCTCAATCAGCCCCAGCATTTT. Amino acids: CASSLGDRLNQPQHF.

The gene calls are TRBV20-1 and TRBJ2-5; D is unresolved. Germline V gene lookup returns CDR1 DFQATT and CDR2 SNEGSKA (reference sequence). The CDR3 has 12 residues. Trimming cost V 5 bases and J 2 bases, with 9 bases left between them. CDR3: CSAHPRQETQYF. The CDR3 nucleotides read TGCAGTGCTCACCCGCGTCAAGAGACCCAGTACTTC.

This clonotype was seen a few times. The rearrangement joins TRBV27 to TRBJ1-1; no firm D call. This CDR3 spans 15 amino acids. Per germline, CDR1 MNHEY and CDR2 SMNVEV (reference sequence). V gave up 5 bases and J gave up 1 base, with 14 bases separating them. The CDR3 sequence is CASSPTFGENTEAFF. DNA for the CDR3: TGTGCCAGCAGTCCTACCTTCGGGGAGAACACTGAAGCTTTCTTT.

On this clonotype: This may be a read error: a much more frequent sequence differs by one nucleotide. The V gene is TRBV7-2, the J gene TRBJ2-7; D may be TRBD2 (6 bases). Germline loops: CDR1 SGHTA, CDR2 FQGNSA. Trimming removed 4 bases from V and 6 bases from J, with 16 bases in between. The CDR3 length is 14 residues. The CDR3 nucleotides are TGTGCCAGCAGCTCCCCGGGGGAACCCTGCGAGCAGTACTTC. This sequence encodes CASSSPGEPCEQYF.

This clonotype was counted at least ten times. This rearrangement joins TRBV7-2 to TRBJ2-1; no definite D call. CDR3 length: 16 residues. Per the germline V gene, CDR1 is SGHTA and CDR2 is FQGNSA. Trimming stripped 2 bases from V and 0 bases from J, with 11 bases between. In nucleotides, the CDR3 is TGTGCCAGCAGCTTATATGCGGTACCCTCCTACAATGAGCAGTTCTTC. Translation: CASSLYAVPSYNEQFF.

The rearrangement joins TRBV7-9 to TRBJ2-7; D unclear. There are 15 residues in the CDR3. With 1 base removed from V and 2 bases from J, the gap between germline ends came to 12 bases. Germline lookup yields CDR1 SEHNR and CDR2 FQNEAQ (reference sequence). The CDR3 DNA is TGTGCCAGCAGCTTAGGGGTGGGCCTCACCTACGAGCAGTACTTC. Protein sequence: CASSLGVGLTYEQYF.

The V and J genes are TRBV12-3 or TRBV12-4 and TRBJ2-5; D is possibly TRBD1 (5 bases). CDR3 size: 12 residues. V was shortened by 4 bases and J by 5 bases, with 8 bases between the two germline ends. CDR3 DNA sequence: TGTGCCAGCAGTTGGACAATTGAGACCCAGTACTTC. Translation: CASSWTIETQYF.

About this clonotype: Just one base apart from a much larger clone, this may be a read error. This chain joins TRBV10-3 and TRBJ2-4; 7 bases match TRBD1. CDR1 and CDR2 from the germline V gene are ENHRY and SYGVKD. The CDR3 extends over 15 amino acids. With V trimmed by 3 bases and J by 13 bases, 15 bases remained unmatched. The CDR3 is CAISDVTGPPGEQYF. DNA of the CDR3: TGTGCCATCAGTGATGTGACAGGGCCTCCTGGGGAGCAGTACTTC.

This clonotype was found a few times. The chain is built from TRBV28 and TRBJ1-5; tentatively, D is TRBD1 (5 bases). Germline-derived CDR1 and CDR2 are MDHEN and SYDVKM. The CDR3 runs 13 residues. The ends were cut back, 10 bases at V and 1 base at J, with 11 bases in the middle. The CDR3: CATADTSNQPQHF. The CDR3 region has the DNA TGTGCCACTGCGGACACCAGCAATCAGCCCCAGCATTTT.